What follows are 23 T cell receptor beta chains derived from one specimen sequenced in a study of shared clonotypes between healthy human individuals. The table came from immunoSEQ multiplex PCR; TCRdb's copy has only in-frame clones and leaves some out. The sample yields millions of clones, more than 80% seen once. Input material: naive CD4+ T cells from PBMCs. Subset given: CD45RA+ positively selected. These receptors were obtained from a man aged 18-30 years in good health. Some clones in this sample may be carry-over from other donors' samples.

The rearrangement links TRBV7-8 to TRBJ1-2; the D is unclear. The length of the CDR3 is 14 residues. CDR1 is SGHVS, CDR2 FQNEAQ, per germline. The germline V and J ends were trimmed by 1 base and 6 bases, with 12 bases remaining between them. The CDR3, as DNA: TGTGCCAGCAGCTTAGGTGGGATTAGGGATGGCTACACCTTC. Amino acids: CASSLGGIRDGYTF.

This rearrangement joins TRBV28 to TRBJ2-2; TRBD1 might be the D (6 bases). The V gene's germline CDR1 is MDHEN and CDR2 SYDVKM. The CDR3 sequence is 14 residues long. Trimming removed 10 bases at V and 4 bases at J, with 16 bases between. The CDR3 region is CATKGGVVTGELFF. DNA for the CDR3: TGTGCCACCAAAGGGGGTGTTGTCACCGGGGAGCTGTTTTTT.

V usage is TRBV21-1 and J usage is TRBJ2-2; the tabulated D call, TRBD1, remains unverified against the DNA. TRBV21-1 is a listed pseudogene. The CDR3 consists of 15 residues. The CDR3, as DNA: TGTGCCAGCATCCCGGGACAAACGAACACCGGGGAGCTGTTTTTT. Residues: CASIPGQTNTGELFF.

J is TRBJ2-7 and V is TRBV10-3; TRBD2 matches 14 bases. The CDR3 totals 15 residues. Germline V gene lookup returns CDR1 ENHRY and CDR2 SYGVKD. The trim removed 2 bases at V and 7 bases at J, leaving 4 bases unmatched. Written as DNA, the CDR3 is TGTGCCATCAGTGAGAAGACTAGCGGGAGGGTAGAGCAGTACTTC. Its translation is CAISEKTSGRVEQYF.

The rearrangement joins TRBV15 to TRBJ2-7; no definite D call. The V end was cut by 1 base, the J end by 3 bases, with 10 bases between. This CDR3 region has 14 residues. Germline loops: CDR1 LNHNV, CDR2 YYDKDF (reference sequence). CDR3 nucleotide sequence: TGTGCCACCAGCAGAGTATTGGGCAACTACGAGCAGTACTTC. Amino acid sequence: CATSRVLGNYEQYF.

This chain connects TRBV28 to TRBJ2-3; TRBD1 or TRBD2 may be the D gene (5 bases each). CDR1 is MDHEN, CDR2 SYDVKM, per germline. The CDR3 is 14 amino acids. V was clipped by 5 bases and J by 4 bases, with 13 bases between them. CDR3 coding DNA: TGTGCCAGCAGTCCCTGGGGGTTCTCAGATACGCAGTATTTT. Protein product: CASSPWGFSDTQYF.

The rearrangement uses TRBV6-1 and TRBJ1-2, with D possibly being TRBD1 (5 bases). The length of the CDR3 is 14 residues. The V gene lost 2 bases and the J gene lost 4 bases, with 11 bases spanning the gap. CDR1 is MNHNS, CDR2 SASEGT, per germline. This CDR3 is CASSENRGLYGYTF. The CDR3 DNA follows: TGTGCCAGCAGTGAAAATCGGGGCCTCTATGGCTACACCTTC.

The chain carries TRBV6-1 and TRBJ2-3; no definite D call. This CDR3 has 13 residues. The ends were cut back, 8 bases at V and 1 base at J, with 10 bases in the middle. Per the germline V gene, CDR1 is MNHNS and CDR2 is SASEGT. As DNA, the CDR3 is TGTGCCAGCGGTCTTTGGGGCACAGATACGCAGTATTTT. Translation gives CASGLWGTDTQYF.

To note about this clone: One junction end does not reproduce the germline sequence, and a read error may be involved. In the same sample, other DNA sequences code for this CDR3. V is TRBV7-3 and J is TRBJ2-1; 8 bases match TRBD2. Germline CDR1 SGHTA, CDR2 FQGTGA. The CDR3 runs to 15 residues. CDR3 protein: CASSLTSGFYNEQFF. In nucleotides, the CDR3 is TGTGCCAGCAGCCTAACTAGCGGTTTTTACAATGAGCAGTTCTTC.

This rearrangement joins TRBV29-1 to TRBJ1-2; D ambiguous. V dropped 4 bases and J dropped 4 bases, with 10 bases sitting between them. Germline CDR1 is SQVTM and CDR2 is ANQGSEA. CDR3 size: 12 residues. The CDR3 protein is CSVVPSGYGYTF. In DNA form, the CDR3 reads TGCAGCGTTGTCCCTTCGGGCTATGGCTACACCTTC. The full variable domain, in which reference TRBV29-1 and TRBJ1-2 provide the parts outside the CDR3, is SAVISQKPSRDICQRGTSLTIQCQVDSQVTMMFWYRQQPGQSLTLIATANQGSEATYESGFVIDKFPISRPNLTFSTLTVSNMSPEDSSIYLCSVVPSGYGYTFGSGTRLTVV.

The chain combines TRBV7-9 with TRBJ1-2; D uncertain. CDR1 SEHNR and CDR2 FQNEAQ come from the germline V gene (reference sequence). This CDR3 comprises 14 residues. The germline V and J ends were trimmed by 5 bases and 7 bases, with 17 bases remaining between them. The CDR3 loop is CASSPGLTGGGYTF. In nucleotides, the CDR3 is TGTGCCAGCAGCCCCGGACTGACGGGAGGTGGCTACACCTTC.

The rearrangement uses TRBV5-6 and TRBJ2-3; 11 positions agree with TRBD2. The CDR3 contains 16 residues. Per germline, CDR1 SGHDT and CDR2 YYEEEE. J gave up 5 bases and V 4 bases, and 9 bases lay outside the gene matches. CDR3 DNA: TGTGCCAGCAGCCAACTTAGCGGGAGGGTTGTAGATACGCAGTATTTT. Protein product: CASSQLSGRVVDTQYF.

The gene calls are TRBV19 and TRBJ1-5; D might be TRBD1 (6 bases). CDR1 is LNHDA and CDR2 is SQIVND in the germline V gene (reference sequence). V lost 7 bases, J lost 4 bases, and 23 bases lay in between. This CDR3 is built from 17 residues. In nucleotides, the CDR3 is TGTGCCAGTACCTCTCGGTGGACCGGGACACCTAATCAGCCCCAGCATTTT. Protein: CASTSRWTGTPNQPQHF.

DNA for the CDR3: TGTGCCAGCTCACCGGGGATGGAGACCCAGTACTTC. It translates to CASSPGMETQYF. The chain joins TRBV18 to TRBJ2-5, with unresolved D. Trimming left V 3 bases short and J 5 bases short, with 7 bases between. In germline, CDR1 is KGHSH, CDR2 LQKENI. The CDR3 consists of 12 residues.

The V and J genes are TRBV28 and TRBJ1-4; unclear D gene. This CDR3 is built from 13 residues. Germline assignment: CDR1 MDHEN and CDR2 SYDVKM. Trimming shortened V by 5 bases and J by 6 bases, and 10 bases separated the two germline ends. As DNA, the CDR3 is TGTGCCAGCAGTCTCCGACCCTATGAAAAACTGTTTTTT. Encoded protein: CASSLRPYEKLFF.

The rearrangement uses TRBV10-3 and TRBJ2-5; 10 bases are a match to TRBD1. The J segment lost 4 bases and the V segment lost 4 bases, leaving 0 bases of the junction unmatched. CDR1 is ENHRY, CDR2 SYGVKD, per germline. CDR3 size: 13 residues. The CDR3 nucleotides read TGTGCCATCAGTGGGGACAGGGGAGAGACCCAGTACTTC. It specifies CAISGDRGETQYF.

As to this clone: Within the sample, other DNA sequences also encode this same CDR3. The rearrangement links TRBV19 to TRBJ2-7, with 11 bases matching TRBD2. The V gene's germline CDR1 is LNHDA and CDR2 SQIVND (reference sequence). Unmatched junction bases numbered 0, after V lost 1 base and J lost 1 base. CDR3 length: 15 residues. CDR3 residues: CASSIGLAGSYEQYF. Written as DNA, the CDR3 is TGTGCCAGTAGTATAGGACTAGCGGGATCCTACGAGCAGTACTTC.

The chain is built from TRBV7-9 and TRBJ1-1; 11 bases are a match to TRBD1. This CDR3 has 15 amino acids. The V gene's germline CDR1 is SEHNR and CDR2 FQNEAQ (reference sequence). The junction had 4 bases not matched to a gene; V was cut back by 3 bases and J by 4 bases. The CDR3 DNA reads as TGTGCCAGCAGCTTCTCCGGGACAGGGGGCACTGAAGCTTTCTTT. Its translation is CASSFSGTGGTEAFF.

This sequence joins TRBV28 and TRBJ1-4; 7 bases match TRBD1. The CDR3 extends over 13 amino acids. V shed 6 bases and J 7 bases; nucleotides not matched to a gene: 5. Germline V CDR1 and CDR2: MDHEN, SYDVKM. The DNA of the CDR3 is TGTGCCAGCAGGACAGGGAGGCGTGAAAAACTGTTTTTT. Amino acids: CASRTGRREKLFF.

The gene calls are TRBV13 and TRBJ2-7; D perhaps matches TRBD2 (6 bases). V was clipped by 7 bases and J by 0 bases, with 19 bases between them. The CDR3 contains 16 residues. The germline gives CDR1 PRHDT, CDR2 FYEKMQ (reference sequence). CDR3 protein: CASTSTFRGSSYEQYF. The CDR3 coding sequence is TGTGCCAGCACCTCTACTTTTCGGGGGAGCTCCTACGAGCAGTACTTC.

CDR3 amino acids: CASSGTPEAFF. For the CDR3, the DNA is TGTGCCAGCAGTGGGACACCGGAAGCTTTCTTT. V gene TRBV2 combines with J gene TRBJ1-1; D possibly corresponds to TRBD1 (5 bases). V lost 4 bases to trimming and J lost 8 bases, with 8 bases between them. The CDR3 runs to 11 residues. Germline V gene data show CDR1 as SNHLY and CDR2 as FYNNEI.

CDR3 in DNA: TGTGCCAGCAGCCCGACCGCCGGGACTAGCGGGAGATGGGAGCAGTTCTTC. It encodes CASSPTAGTSGRWEQFF. This sequence joins TRBV9 and TRBJ2-1, with TRBD2 identical over 14 bases. Germline-derived CDR1 and CDR2 are SGDLS and YYNGEE. The CDR3 runs 17 residues. J gave up 10 bases and V 4 bases, and 13 bases lay outside the gene matches.

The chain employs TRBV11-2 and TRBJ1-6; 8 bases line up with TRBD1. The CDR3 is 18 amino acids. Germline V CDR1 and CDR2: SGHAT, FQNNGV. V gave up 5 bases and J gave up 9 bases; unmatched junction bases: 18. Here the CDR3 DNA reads TGTGCCAGCAGCCCCCCCCTCCGGCAGGGGGCCTTAGGTTCACCCCTCCACTTT. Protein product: CASSPPLRQGALGSPLHF. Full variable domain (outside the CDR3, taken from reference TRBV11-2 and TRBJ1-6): EAGVAQSPRYKIIEKRQSVAFWCNPISGHATLYWYQQILGQGPKLLIQFQNNGVVDDSQLPKDRFSAERLKGVDSTLKIQPAKLEDSAVYLCASSPPLRQGALGSPLHFGNGTRLTVT.